The 15 T cell receptor beta chains below all came from one sample that was sequenced in a study of naive and memory T cell subsets. The beta constant-region primer was an equimolar mix of two oligonucleotides covering TRBC1 and TRBC2. Nested alpha and beta constant-region primers with the SP2 primer drove four PCR rounds on ligated cDNA. TCRdb analysed the UMI-ligation and nested PCR reads with MiXCR anew, one entry per CDR3 protein. The table records roughly 130,000 distinct CDR3 sequences, approximately 37% of them present only once. The sample taken for sequencing was central memory CD4+ T cells from blood. Receptor source: a human donor in good health.

V gene TRBV6-2 or TRBV6-3 combines with J gene TRBJ2-7; D remains ambiguous. The V end was cut by 9 bases, the J end by 4 bases, with 19 bases between. The CDR3 has 14 residues. Germline values: CDR1 MNHEY, CDR2 SVGEGT. The CDR3 coding sequence is TGTGCCAGTAAGACCGTCCCCGGGCTTTACGAGCAGTACTTC. This translates into CASKTVPGLYEQYF.

The V and J genes are TRBV7-6 and TRBJ2-1, with TRBD2 matching over 7 bases. Trimming cost V 1 base and J 4 bases; bases outside gene matches: 7. CDR1 SGHVS and CDR2 FNYEAQ come from the germline V gene. The CDR3 is 16 residues long. This CDR3 is CASSLGVSSGYNEQFF. The CDR3 DNA reads as TGTGCCAGCAGCTTAGGGGTATCTAGCGGATACAATGAGCAGTTCTTC.

Here the CDR3 DNA reads TGTGCCAGCTCACCACCGAGTTATCGCTCTAGCGGGATCAATGAGCAGTTCTTC. It codes for CASSPPSYRSSGINEQFF. The rearrangement links TRBV18 to TRBJ2-1; 9 bases match TRBD2. V dropped 0 bases and J dropped 6; count of bases not matched to a gene: 12. This CDR3 region has 18 residues. The germline gives CDR1 KGHSH, CDR2 LQKENI.

This clonotype was counted between two and nine times. The chain couples TRBV20-1 to TRBJ1-5, with 7 bases that match TRBD1. Germline trimming cut 3 bases from V and 0 bases from J; bases unmatched to any gene: 8. The CDR3 runs 16 residues. From germline, CDR1 is DFQATT and CDR2 SNEGSKA (reference sequence). DNA of the CDR3: TGCAGTGCTAGCCAATTCGACAGGGATAGCAATCAGCCCCAGCATTTT. It codes for CSASQFDRDSNQPQHF.

The chain links TRBV5-1 to TRBJ2-2, with TRBD2 as a possible D gene (6 bases). CDR1 SGHRS and CDR2 YFSETQ come from the germline V gene. Trimming removed 0 bases at V and 5 bases at J, with 8 bases between. The CDR3 sequence is 14 residues long. As DNA, the CDR3 is TGCGCCAGCAGCTTGGATGCGGGAACCGGGGAGCTGTTTTTT. Translating it yields CASSLDAGTGELFF.

This clonotype was observed a few times. J is TRBJ2-1 and V is TRBV20-1; TRBD2 agrees at 7 bases. V dropped 0 bases and J dropped 0; count of bases not matched to a gene: 8. Germline V lookup: CDR1 DFQATT, CDR2 SNEGSKA (reference sequence). This CDR3 is built from 17 residues. DNA for the CDR3: TGCAGTGCTAGAGAAATTTCTAGCGGTTACTCCTACAATGAGCAGTTCTTC. Amino acids: CSAREISSGYSYNEQFF.

The chain is built from TRBV9 and TRBJ2-1; 7 nucleotides agree with TRBD1. The germline gives CDR1 SGDLS, CDR2 YYNGEE. J lost 0 bases, V lost 3 bases, and 9 bases had no gene match. The CDR3 length is 17 residues. The CDR3 here is CASSGHRGRGSYNEQFF. In nucleotides, the CDR3 is TGTGCCAGCAGCGGACACAGGGGACGAGGCTCCTACAATGAGCAGTTCTTC.

The gene calls are TRBV9 and TRBJ2-3, with D perhaps matching TRBD1 or TRBD2 (5 bases each). Trimming left V 0 bases short and J 7 bases short, with 12 bases between. The CDR3 has 14 residues. Germline CDR1 and CDR2: SGDLS and YYNGEE. Here the CDR3 reads CASSVAGPGHTQYF. The DNA for the CDR3 is TGTGCCAGCAGCGTAGCGGGACCCGGACATACGCAGTATTTT.

This clonotype was counted a few times. The chain employs TRBV6-2 or TRBV6-3 and TRBJ1-1; TRBD1 is a possible D gene (5 bases). Germline values: CDR1 MNHEY, CDR2 SVGEGT. V lost 2 bases, J lost 5 bases, and 15 bases lay in between. There are 15 residues in the CDR3. The CDR3 nucleotides read TGTGCCAGCAGTTACATGGGACCCGAGAGGACTGAAGCTTTCTTT. This translates into CASSYMGPERTEAFF.

The chain couples TRBV28 to TRBJ2-1; D not certain. Trimming left V 4 bases short and J 0 bases short, with 10 bases between. This CDR3 has 15 residues. CDR1 MDHEN and CDR2 SYDVKM come from the germline V gene. In DNA, the CDR3 is TGTGCCAGCAGTTCCGCAGGCACCTCCTACAATGAGCAGTTCTTC. Residues: CASSSAGTSYNEQFF.

CDR3 loop: CASSSSGLTEAFF. CDR3 bases: TGTGCCAGCAGCTCTTCAGGGCTGACTGAAGCTTTCTTT. The rearrangement links TRBV7-2 to TRBJ1-1; a weak D match, TRBD1 (5 bases). Trimming took 4 bases from V and 5 from J, leaving 11 bases between them. The CDR3 spans 13 residues. Germline CDR1 SGHTA, CDR2 FQGNSA.

This clonotype turned up a few times. This chain joins TRBV28 and TRBJ2-1; 10 bases agree with TRBD1. V shed 3 bases and J 5 bases; nucleotides not matched to a gene: 7. CDR1 MDHEN and CDR2 SYDVKM come from the germline V gene. The CDR3 has 16 amino acids. The CDR3 loop reads CASSFTGTGVNNEQFF. The CDR3 DNA follows: TGTGCCAGCAGTTTTACCGGGACAGGGGTCAACAATGAGCAGTTCTTC.

The chain recombines TRBV18 with TRBJ1-2; perhaps TRBD1 as D (6 bases). In germline, CDR1 is KGHSH, CDR2 LQKENI. The length of the CDR3 is 15 residues. With 3 bases removed from V and 4 bases from J, the gap between germline ends came to 15 bases. The CDR3 loop reads CASSPTRGGSYGYTF. CDR3 coding DNA: TGTGCCAGCTCACCGACGAGGGGGGGATCCTATGGCTACACCTTC.

Only a few counts were recorded for this clonotype. The genes are TRBV28 and TRBJ2-5, with unresolved D. This CDR3 comprises 13 residues. Germline V gives CDR1 MDHEN, CDR2 SYDVKM. Trimming left V 3 bases short and J 2 bases short, with 7 bases between. The CDR3 sequence is CASSFQQQETQYF. The CDR3, as DNA: TGTGCCAGCAGTTTTCAGCAGCAAGAGACCCAGTACTTC.

This clonotype was recorded a few times. The chain links TRBV10-3 to TRBJ2-3; either TRBD1 or TRBD2 may fit D (5 bases each). Germline V gene lookup returns CDR1 ENHRY and CDR2 SYGVKD. Trimming stripped 6 bases from V and 9 bases from J, with 34 bases between. CDR3 length equals 19 residues. CDR3 sequence: CAISEETGFLGPPMHTQYF. CDR3 bases: TGTGCCATCAGCGAAGAGACCGGGTTTTTGGGACCCCCAATGCACACGCAGTATTTT.